The T cell receptor (beta chain) described here comes from a study of shared clonotypes between healthy human individuals. About this clone itself: What it binds is not known.

General study points: Only blood was sampled, and tissue TCR repertoires likely differ from blood ones.

Per the germline V gene, CDR1 is SGHNT and CDR2 is YYREEE (reference sequence). After removal of 6 bases from V and 4 bases from J, the junction contained 12 bases not matched to a gene. The CDR3 is 16 residues long. Assay: immunoSEQ multiplex PCR; the TCRdb copy retains only in-frame clones and omits some. Among fewer than 1.6 million clones listed, around 98.5% were seen once. This chain connects TRBV5-4 to TRBJ2-3; 9 bases are shared with TRBD1. The TCR originated in a young man in good health. Sequenced material: naive CD4+ T cells sorted from blood. Regarding subset: CD45RA+ positively selected. CDR3 amino acids: CASTPTGGPNPDTQYF. In DNA, the CDR3 is TGTGCCAGCACCCCCACAGGGGGCCCTAACCCAGATACGCAGTATTTT.